Included here is one T cell receptor beta chain sequence, with context. This sample is drawn from a study of blood T cell repertoires in COVID-19. Overall study context: T cells, B-cell-depleted T cells, or PBMCs provided the cDNA or gDNA that served as material.

The method was immunoSEQ multiplex PCR; TCRdb's version includes in-frame clones alone and lacks a portion of them. The sample yields almost 200,000 clones, 89% seen once. The CDR3 length is 12 residues. Deletions cut 5 bases from V and 3 bases from J, with 6 bases between. Germline V gives CDR1 SGHVS, CDR2 FQNEAQ. The sequencing sample was made of PBMCs or T cells enriched from blood (not recorded which). The genes are TRBV7-8 and TRBJ2-3; D unclear. The receptor was isolated from a young woman who had recovered from COVID-19. The CDR3 loop reads CASSHPTDTQYF. The CDR3 DNA reads as TGTGCCAGCAGCCATCCTACAGATACGCAGTATTTT.